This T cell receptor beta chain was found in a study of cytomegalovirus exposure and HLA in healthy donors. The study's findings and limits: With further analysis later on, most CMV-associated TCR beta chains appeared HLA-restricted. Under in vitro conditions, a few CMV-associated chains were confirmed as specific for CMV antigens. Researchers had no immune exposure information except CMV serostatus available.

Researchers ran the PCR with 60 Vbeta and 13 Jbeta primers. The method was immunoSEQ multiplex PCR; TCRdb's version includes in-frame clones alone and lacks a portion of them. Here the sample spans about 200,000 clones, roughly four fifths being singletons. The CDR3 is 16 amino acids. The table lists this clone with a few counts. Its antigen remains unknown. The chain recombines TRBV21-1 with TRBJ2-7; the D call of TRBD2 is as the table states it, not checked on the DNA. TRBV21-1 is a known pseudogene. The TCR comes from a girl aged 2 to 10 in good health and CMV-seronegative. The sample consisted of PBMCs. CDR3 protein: CASRGLAGGCSYEQYF. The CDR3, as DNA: TGTGCCAGCAGAGGACTAGCGGGAGGGTGCTCCTACGAGCAGTACTTC.